This TCR beta chain was sequenced during a study of spatial heterogeneity in lung cancer. TCRdb ran MiXCR on the 5' RACE reads and lists one entry per CDR3 protein. Of roughly 120,000 distinct CDR3 sequences in the sample, roughly an eighth were seen once. Germline lookup yields CDR1 LNHNV and CDR2 YYDKDF (reference sequence). CDR3 length equals 16 residues. V lost 6 bases, J lost 3 bases, and 11 bases stayed unmatched. This clonotype was found many times. Time point given: blood at routine non-recurrence follow-up after resection. Tumor, nontumor lung or frozen PBMC supplied whole RNA, sequenced without sorting.

The chain is built from TRBV15 and TRBJ2-3; 8 bases align to TRBD2. The specimen was PBMCs, collected at follow-up. This receptor was taken from a male donor with early-stage non-small cell lung cancer. CDR3 coding DNA: TGTGCCACCAGGAGCCGGCGGGGGGACCTTACAGATACGCAGTATTTT. The encoded protein is CATRSRRGDLTDTQYF. Complete variable domain (other parts from reference TRBV15 and TRBJ2-3): DAMVIQNPRYQVTQFGKPVTLSCSQTLNHNVMYWYQQKSSQAPKLLFHYYDKDFNNEADTPDNFQSRRPNTSFCFLDIRSPGLGDTAMYLCATRSRRGDLTDTQYFGPGTRLTVL.